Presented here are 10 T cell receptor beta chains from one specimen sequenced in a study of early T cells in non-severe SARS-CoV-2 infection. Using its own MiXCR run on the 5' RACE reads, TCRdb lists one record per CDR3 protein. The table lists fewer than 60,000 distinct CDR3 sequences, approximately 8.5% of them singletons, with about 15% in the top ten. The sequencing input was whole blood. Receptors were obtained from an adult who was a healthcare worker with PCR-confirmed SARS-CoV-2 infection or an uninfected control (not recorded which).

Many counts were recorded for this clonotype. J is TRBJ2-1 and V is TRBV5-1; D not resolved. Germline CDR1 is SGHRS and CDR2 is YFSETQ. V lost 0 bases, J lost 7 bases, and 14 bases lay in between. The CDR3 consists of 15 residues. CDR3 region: CASSLVITRNNEQFF. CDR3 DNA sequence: TGCGCCAGCAGCTTGGTAATAACTCGGAATAATGAGCAGTTCTTC. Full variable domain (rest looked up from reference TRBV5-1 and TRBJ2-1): KAGVTQTPRYLIKTRGQQVTLSCSPISGHRSVSWYQQTPGQGLQFLFEYFSETQRNKGNFPGRFSGRQFSNSRSEMNVSTLELGDSALYLCASSLVITRNNEQFFGPGTRLTVL.

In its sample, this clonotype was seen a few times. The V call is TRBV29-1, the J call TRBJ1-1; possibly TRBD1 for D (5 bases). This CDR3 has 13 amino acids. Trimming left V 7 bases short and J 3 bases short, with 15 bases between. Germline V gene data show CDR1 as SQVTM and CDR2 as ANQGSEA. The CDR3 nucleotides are TGCAGCGCCCTTGTCGAGGGGTACACTGAAGCTTTCTTT. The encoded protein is CSALVEGYTEAFF. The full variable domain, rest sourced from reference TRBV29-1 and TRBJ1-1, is SAVISQKPSRDICQRGTSLTIQCQVDSQVTMMFWYRQQPGQSLTLIATANQGSEATYESGFVIDKFPISRPNLTFSTLTVSNMSPEDSSIYLCSALVEGYTEAFFGQGTRLTVV.

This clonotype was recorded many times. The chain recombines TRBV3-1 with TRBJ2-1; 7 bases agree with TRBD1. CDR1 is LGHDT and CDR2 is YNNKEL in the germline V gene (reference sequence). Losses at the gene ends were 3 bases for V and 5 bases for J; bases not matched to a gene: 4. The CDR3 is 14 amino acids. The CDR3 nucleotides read TGTGCCAGCAGCCACGGACAGGCCCACAATGAGCAGTTCTTC. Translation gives CASSHGQAHNEQFF.

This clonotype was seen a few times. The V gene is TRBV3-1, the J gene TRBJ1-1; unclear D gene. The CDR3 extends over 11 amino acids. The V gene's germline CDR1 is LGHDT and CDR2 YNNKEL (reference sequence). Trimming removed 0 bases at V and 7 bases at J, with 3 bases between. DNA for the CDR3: TGTGCCAGCAGCCAAGAGGGTGAAGCTTTCTTT. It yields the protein CASSQEGEAFF.

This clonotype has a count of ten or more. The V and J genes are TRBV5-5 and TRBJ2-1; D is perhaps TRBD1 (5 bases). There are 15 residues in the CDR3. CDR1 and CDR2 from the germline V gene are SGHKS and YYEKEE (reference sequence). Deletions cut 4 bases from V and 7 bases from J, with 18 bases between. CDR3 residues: CASSRLITPGNEQFF. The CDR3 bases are TGTGCCAGCAGCCGATTAATTACCCCAGGGAATGAGCAGTTCTTC.

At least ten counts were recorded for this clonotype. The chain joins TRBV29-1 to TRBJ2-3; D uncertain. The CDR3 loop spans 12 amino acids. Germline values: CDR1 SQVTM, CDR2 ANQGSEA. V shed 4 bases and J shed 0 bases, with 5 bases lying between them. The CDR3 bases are TGCAGCGTTGTCCGGAGCACAGATACGCAGTATTTT. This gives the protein CSVVRSTDTQYF.

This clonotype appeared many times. DNA for the CDR3: TGTGCCAGCAGTTACTCCCAAACGGACACTAGCTATGGCTACACCTTC. Protein: CASSYSQTDTSYGYTF. This chain connects TRBV6-6 to TRBJ1-2; a possible D gene is TRBD1 (5 bases). V lost 0 bases, J lost 4 bases, and 15 bases lay in between. Per germline, CDR1 MNHNY and CDR2 SVGAGI (reference sequence). This CDR3 region has 16 residues.

CDR3 coding DNA: TGCAGCGTTGAAGATGAAGGTGCCTACAATGAGCAGTTCTTC. As protein: CSVEDEGAYNEQFF. This chain connects TRBV29-1 to TRBJ2-1; D remains unclear. Trimming removed 0 bases from V and 2 bases from J, with 8 bases in between. Germline assignment: CDR1 SQVTM and CDR2 ANQGSEA. The CDR3 length is 14 residues.

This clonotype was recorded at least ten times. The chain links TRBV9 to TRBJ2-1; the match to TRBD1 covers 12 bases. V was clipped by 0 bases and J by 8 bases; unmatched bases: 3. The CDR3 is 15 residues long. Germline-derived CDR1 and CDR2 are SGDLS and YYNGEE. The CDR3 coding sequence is TGTGCCAGCAGCGTAGGGGACAGGGGGCCATATGAGCAGTTCTTC. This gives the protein CASSVGDRGPYEQFF.

The CDR3 nucleotides are TGTGCCAGCAGTGGACCGGGAACCCAAGAGACCCAGTACTTC. As protein: CASSGPGTQETQYF. This chain uses TRBV2 with TRBJ2-5; possible D gene TRBD2, 5 bases. V was cut by 4 bases and J by 1 base, with 10 bases left in between. Germline-derived CDR1 and CDR2 are SNHLY and FYNNEI. The CDR3 has 14 residues.